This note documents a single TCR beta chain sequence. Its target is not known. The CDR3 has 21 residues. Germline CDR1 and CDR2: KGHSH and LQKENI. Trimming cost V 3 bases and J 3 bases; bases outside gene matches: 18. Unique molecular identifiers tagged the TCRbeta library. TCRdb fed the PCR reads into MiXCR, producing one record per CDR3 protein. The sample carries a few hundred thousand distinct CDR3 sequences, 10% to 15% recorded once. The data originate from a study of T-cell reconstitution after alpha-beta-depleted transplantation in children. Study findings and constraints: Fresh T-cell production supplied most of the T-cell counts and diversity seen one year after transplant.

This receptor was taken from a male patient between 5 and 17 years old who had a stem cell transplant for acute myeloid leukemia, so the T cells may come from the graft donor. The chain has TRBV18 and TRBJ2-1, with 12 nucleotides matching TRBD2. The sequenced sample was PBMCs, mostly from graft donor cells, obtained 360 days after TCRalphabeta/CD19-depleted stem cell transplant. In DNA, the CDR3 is TGTGCCAGCTCACCCCGCACCCTACTAGCGGGAGGAAGGGGCCTCTACAATGAGCAGTTCTTC. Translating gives CASSPRTLLAGGRGLYNEQFF.